This T cell receptor (beta chain) was recovered during a study of molecular identifiers for immune sequencing clone quantification. Findings and limits, study-wide: Clones that had above 20 RNA copies took up over 99% of effector molecules but under 1% in naive cells. Barcode collisions between identical TCR molecules could shrink estimates of highly expanded clone sizes.

This clonotype came up a few times. Its matching antigen is unknown. Investigators produced naive CD8 libraries from 20,000 to 1,000,000 sorted cells, drawing on 10%, 30% or 50% RNA. This CDR3 comprises 15 residues. Trimming took 1 base from V and 1 from J, leaving 9 bases between them. CDR1 and CDR2 (germline): MNHEY, SVGAGI. Preparation methods for the bulk TCR libraries were those previously described, with listed TCR primers. TCRdb independently ran MiXCR on the PCR reads; one entry per CDR3 protein. The table lists 460,000 or so distinct CDR3 sequences, around 25% of them singletons. The gene calls are TRBV6-5 and TRBJ2-3; D might be TRBD2 (6 bases). The TCR sequence derives from a human donor in good health. Some libraries in this study had Jurkat cell RNA spiked in. Specimen: naive CD8+ T cells from blood, with Jurkat cell RNA spiked in. The subset denotes: FACS-sorted CD8+CD4-CCR7+CD45RA+ naive T cells. CDR3 residues: CASSYWASGTDTQYF. CDR3 in DNA: TGTGCCAGCAGTTACTGGGCTAGCGGCACAGATACGCAGTATTTT.